This T cell receptor (beta chain) was found in a study of blood T cell repertoires in COVID-19. TCRdb's copy holds only in-frame clones and misses some; the assay was immunoSEQ multiplex PCR. Of some 220,000 clones listed, roughly 85% are singletons. V dropped 6 bases and J dropped 1 base, with 12 bases sitting between them. Germline V gene data show CDR1 as SGHNT and CDR2 as YENEEA. This CDR3 is built from 15 residues. The origin of this receptor is a woman younger than 35 who had recovered from COVID-19. The sequenced sample was peripheral blood. The gene calls are TRBV11-3 and TRBJ2-2, with D hard to call. CDR3 sequence reads: CASSLWAGNTGELFF. CDR3 in DNA: TGTGCCAGCAGTCTATGGGCCGGGAACACCGGGGAGCTGTTTTTT.